The clone carrying this T cell receptor (beta chain) occurred a few times. Its antigen remains unknown. Samples: about 28 days before transplant, then days 30, 100 and 180 after. The record originates from a study of T cell clonotyping in hematopoietic cell transplantation. Whole-study findings and limits: Pathologically expanded recipient clonotypes increased progressively from day 30 to day 180 as diversity fell. Cells were unsorted, so CD4 and CD8 contributions were not separated. Few recipient clonotypes overlapped donors; over 95% were de novo at given depth.

Clones were read by immunoSEQ multiplex PCR, and TCRdb kept only the in-frame ones, dropping some. The top ten clones hold roughly 8.5% of a sample with about 11,000 clones, less than 55% of them seen once. The CDR3 is 14 residues long. Trimming removed 4 bases at V and 0 bases at J, with 9 bases between. The V gene's germline CDR1 is MNHEY and CDR2 SVGAGI. The gene calls are TRBV6-5 and TRBJ1-2; tentative D call: TRBD1 (6 bases). The receptor was derived from a male patient aged 50 to 60 who had an allogeneic stem cell transplant from an unrelated donor, so the T cells may come from the graft donor. Some clones in this sample may be carry-over from other donors' samples. The input for sequencing was PBMCs, taken 30 days after allogeneic stem cell transplant. The CDR3 reads CASSWTAANYGYTF. DNA for the CDR3: TGTGCCAGCAGTTGGACAGCGGCTAACTATGGCTACACCTTC.